Presented here are 31 T cell receptor beta chains from one specimen sequenced in a study of T cells in Graves' hyperthyroidism and ophthalmopathy. TCR beta CDR3 sequences were amplified from RNA transcripts. HTBI primers drove first-round RT-PCR of the TCR CDR3. TCRdb redid the calling of the multiplex PCR reads with MiXCR, one entry per CDR3 protein. This table has roughly 840,000 distinct CDR3 sequences, more than 30% appearing once. The specimen sequenced was blood. These receptors came from a man younger than 35 with Graves' hyperthyroidism.

This clonotype has more than one count but fewer than ten. The chain combines TRBV12-3 or TRBV12-4 with TRBJ1-4; a possible D gene is TRBD1 (6 bases). The V end lost 1 base, the J end lost 8 bases, and 14 bases lay between the germline ends. The CDR3 is 15 residues long. In DNA, the CDR3 is TGTGCCAGCAGTTTAGGAGGGGGGCGCGGAGAAAAACTGTTTTTT. Its protein product is CASSLGGGRGEKLFF.

This clonotype was counted between two and nine times. This sequence joins TRBV6-2 or TRBV6-3 and TRBJ2-2; D not certain. The CDR3 consists of 15 residues. Trimming removed 0 bases from V and 1 base from J, with 6 bases in between. Germline assignment: CDR1 MNHEY and CDR2 SVGEGT. The CDR3 coding sequence is TGTGCCAGCAGTTACTCGATGGAGAACACCGGGGAGCTGTTTTTT. Protein: CASSYSMENTGELFF.

This clonotype appeared many times. This chain connects TRBV29-1 to TRBJ2-2; D perhaps matches TRBD1 (6 bases). Germline values: CDR1 SQVTM, CDR2 ANQGSEA. Trimming removed 5 bases from V and 6 bases from J, with 7 bases in between. The CDR3 is 11 residues long. CDR3 loop: CSVRTAGELFF. The CDR3 DNA is TGCAGCGTTCGGACAGCCGGGGAGCTGTTTTTT.

The chain recombines TRBV20-1 with TRBJ1-3, with no clear D. This CDR3 is 14 amino acids long. V was pared by 4 bases and J by 0 bases, with 10 bases between. Germline CDR1 is DFQATT and CDR2 is SNEGSKA (reference sequence). CDR3 DNA sequence: TGCAGTGCTACGGACGGTTTCTCTGGAAACACCATATATTTT. Translating it yields CSATDGFSGNTIYF.

This clonotype was picked up many times. The chain combines TRBV25-1 with TRBJ2-5; D gene unclear. Germline V gene data show CDR1 as MGHDK and CDR2 as SYGVNS. V dropped 0 bases and J dropped 1 base, with 12 bases sitting between them. This CDR3 region has 16 residues. The CDR3 DNA reads TGTGCCAGCAGTGAATACGAGACATTGGGCCAAGAGACCCAGTACTTC. Residues: CASSEYETLGQETQYF.

This chain joins TRBV12-3 or TRBV12-4 and TRBJ2-7; D is possibly TRBD2 (6 bases). The CDR3 has 13 residues. The V end was cut by 7 bases, the J end by 1 base, with 11 bases between. The CDR3 region has the DNA TGTGCCAGCACCCGACTAGGGTCCTACGAGCAGTACTTC. This encodes CASTRLGSYEQYF.

This clonotype was recorded a few times. V gene TRBV7-9 combines with J gene TRBJ2-5; D not resolved. V lost 5 bases and J 5 bases, leaving 12 bases between the germline ends. From germline, CDR1 is SEHNR and CDR2 FQNEAQ (reference sequence). CDR3 length: 13 residues. The CDR3 region has the DNA TGTGCCAGCAGCACCCCCTGGGCGGAGACCCAGTACTTC. This gives the protein CASSTPWAETQYF.

The table lists this clonotype with a few counts. The chain has TRBV7-9 and TRBJ2-7; D is uncertain. The germline V and J ends were trimmed by 5 bases and 2 bases, with 16 bases remaining between them. This CDR3 region has 15 residues. From germline, CDR1 is SEHNR and CDR2 FQNEAQ (reference sequence). The CDR3 nucleotides are TGTGCCAGCAGCCCCGAAGGCGGATATCCCTACGAGCAGTACTTC. This gives the protein CASSPEGGYPYEQYF.

Only a few counts were recorded for this clonotype. The chain recombines TRBV19 with TRBJ1-5, with TRBD1 matching 8 bases. The CDR3 has 15 residues. Germline V gene lookup returns CDR1 LNHDA and CDR2 SQIVND (reference sequence). V shed 6 bases, J shed 1 base, and the junction held 5 bases outside the gene matches. CDR3 amino acids: CASSKNRGSNQPQHF. The CDR3 region has the DNA TGTGCCAGTAGCAAAAACAGGGGGAGCAATCAGCCCCAGCATTTT.

V and J are TRBV15 and TRBJ2-7, with 9 bases aligning to TRBD1. With V trimmed by 9 bases and J by 7 bases, 4 bases remained unmatched. The CDR3 is 11 amino acids. Germline-derived CDR1 and CDR2 are LNHNV and YYDKDF (reference sequence). The DNA of the CDR3 is TGTGCCACTCGACAGGGGGGAGAGCAGTACTTC. This sequence encodes CATRQGGEQYF. Looking up the rest from reference TRBV15 and TRBJ2-7 gives the full variable domain: DAMVIQNPRYQVTQFGKPVTLSCSQTLNHNVMYWYQQKSSQAPKLLFHYYDKDFNNEADTPDNFQSRRPNTSFCFLDIRSPGLGDTAMYLCATRQGGEQYFGPGTRLTVT.

This clonotype was observed many times. The gene calls are TRBV9 and TRBJ2-5; D is unclear. The CDR3 loop spans 13 amino acids. CDR1 and CDR2 (germline): SGDLS, YYNGEE. V dropped 3 bases and J dropped 5 bases, with 11 bases sitting between them. The CDR3 is CASSDESQETQYF. The CDR3, as DNA: TGTGCCAGCAGCGACGAATCTCAGGAGACCCAGTACTTC.

The sample holds many counts of this clonotype. V usage is TRBV19 and J usage is TRBJ1-5; D remains ambiguous. CDR3 length: 15 residues. Per germline, CDR1 LNHDA and CDR2 SQIVND (reference sequence). V was trimmed by 1 base and J by 5 bases, leaving 12 bases between them. DNA for the CDR3: TGTGCCAGTAGTATAGGAGGTCAGACTTATCAGCCCCAGCATTTT. The encoded protein is CASSIGGQTYQPQHF.

This chain uses TRBV7-4 with TRBJ1-3; D gene ambiguous. V was clipped by 5 bases and J by 0 bases, with 5 bases between them. The CDR3 covers 13 residues. Germline V gene lookup returns CDR1 SGHVT and CDR2 SQSDAQ. CDR3 nucleotide sequence: TGTGCCAGCAGCGTTATCTCTGGAAACACCATATATTTT. This gives the protein CASSVISGNTIYF.

The CDR3 reads CASSLDSGGETQYF. CDR3 coding DNA: TGTGCCAGCAGCTTAGACTCTGGGGGAGAGACCCAGTACTTC. The V gene is TRBV7-2, the J gene TRBJ2-5, with D tentatively TRBD1 or TRBD2 (5 bases each). The CDR3 spans 14 residues. Germline CDR1 is SGHTA and CDR2 is FQGNSA. Trimming cost V 1 base and J 4 bases, with 10 bases left between them. The complete variable domain, with remaining parts taken from reference TRBV7-2 and TRBJ2-5, reads GAGVSQSPSNKVTEKGKDVELRCDPISGHTALYWYRQSLGQGLEFLIYFQGNSAPDKSGLPSDRFSAERTGGSVSTLTIQRTQQEDSAVYLCASSLDSGGETQYFGPGTRLLVL.

The gene calls are TRBV6-6 and TRBJ2-5; D possibly corresponds to TRBD2 (5 bases). The CDR3 covers 14 residues. V was clipped by 2 bases and J by 5 bases, with 12 bases between them. Looked up from germline, CDR1 is MNHNY and CDR2 is SVGAGI (reference sequence). CDR3 sequence: CASSYEGTGETQYF. The CDR3 DNA follows: TGTGCCAGCAGTTACGAGGGAACGGGGGAGACCCAGTACTTC.

The chain is built from TRBV24-1 and TRBJ2-2; 9 positions match TRBD1. This CDR3 has 15 amino acids. Germline V gene data show CDR1 as KGHDR and CDR2 as SFDVKD. V gave up 5 bases and J gave up 7 bases; unmatched junction bases: 7. Here the CDR3 DNA reads TGTGCCACCAGTGCTCGGGACAGGGTTATCGGGGAGCTGTTTTTT. Translating it yields CATSARDRVIGELFF.

This chain uses TRBV9 with TRBJ2-5, with TRBD2 matching over 7 bases. The CDR3 has 14 amino acids. With V trimmed by 6 bases and J by 1 base, 6 bases remained unmatched. Germline-derived CDR1 and CDR2 are SGDLS and YYNGEE. CDR3 DNA: TGTGCCAGCACCGTCGGGGGGTTCCAAGAGACCCAGTACTTC. Translation: CASTVGGFQETQYF.

CDR3 sequence reads: CASSETVGQGTNTGELFF. DNA of the CDR3: TGTGCCAGCAGTGAAACGGTGGGACAGGGCACGAACACCGGGGAGCTGTTTTTT. The V call is TRBV2, the J call TRBJ2-2, with 9 positions matching TRBD1. The CDR3 runs 18 residues. In germline, CDR1 is SNHLY, CDR2 FYNNEI. The V and J ends lost 2 bases and 0 bases, in that order; junction bases with no gene match: 7.

This clonotype has at least ten counts. The chain carries TRBV12-3 or TRBV12-4 and TRBJ1-1; 7 nucleotides align to TRBD1. The CDR3 covers 16 residues. V gave up 3 bases and J gave up 1 base; unmatched junction bases: 8. CDR3 bases: TGTGCCAGCAGTTTTGCCTCGACAGGGTGGAACACTGAAGCTTTCTTT. This gives the protein CASSFASTGWNTEAFF.

DNA of the CDR3: TGTGCCAGCAGCTCGATGGCAGGGGACCCTACCTACGAGCAGTACTTC. Protein: CASSSMAGDPTYEQYF. The chain combines TRBV7-6 with TRBJ2-7, with D possibly TRBD1 on 6 matching bases. The CDR3 has 16 amino acids. Germline lookup yields CDR1 SGHVS and CDR2 FNYEAQ. Between the trimmed V and J ends, which lost 4 bases and 2 bases, there was a span of 18 bases.

The table lists this clonotype with many counts. The chain carries TRBV29-1 and TRBJ2-2; D uncertain. The CDR3 contains 12 residues. CDR1 is SQVTM, CDR2 ANQGSEA, per germline. The V end was cut by 7 bases, the J end by 4 bases, with 10 bases between. CDR3 in amino acids: CSGGWGTGELFF. The CDR3 DNA is TGCAGCGGGGGTTGGGGCACCGGGGAGCTGTTTTTT.

This sequence joins TRBV20-1 and TRBJ1-3, with unresolved D. Germline V gives CDR1 DFQATT, CDR2 SNEGSKA (reference sequence). V was pared by 1 base and J by 7 bases, with 11 bases between. This CDR3 is 13 amino acids long. The CDR3 DNA reads as TGCAGTGCTAGAGTCGGAGCCTATAACACCATATATTTT. The encoded protein is CSARVGAYNTIYF.

Comments on this clonotype: This may be a read error: a much more frequent sequence differs by one nucleotide. No conserved phenylalanine or tryptophan is present at the end of the CDR3, so a read error is the likely explanation. The chain combines TRBV20-1 with TRBJ1-1; D unresolved. With 0 bases removed from V and 1 base from J, the gap between germline ends came to 6 bases. CDR1 and CDR2 from the germline V gene are DFQATT and SNEGSKA (reference sequence). This CDR3 spans 13 amino acids. CDR3 DNA: TGCAGTGCTAGAGATGACAAGAACACTGAAGCTTTCCTT. Its translation: CSARDDKNTEAFL.

On this clonotype: Given a much more abundant clone one base away, this may be a read error. The chain carries TRBV10-3 and TRBJ2-2; D perhaps matches TRBD1 (7 bases). CDR3 length: 15 residues. Germline-derived CDR1 and CDR2 are ENHRY and SYGVKD. Trimming pared 2 bases from V and 4 bases from J, leaving 11 bases between. The CDR3 DNA reads as TGTGCCATCAGTGAGCATCAGGGGGGCACCGGGGAGCTGTTTTTT. Translated, it gives CAISEHQGGTGELFF.

There are many counts of this clonotype. The V and J genes are TRBV29-1 and TRBJ2-7; possible D gene TRBD2, 5 bases. This CDR3 is built from 13 residues. The germline V gene encodes CDR1 SQVTM and CDR2 ANQGSEA. The germline V and J ends were trimmed by 7 bases and 4 bases, with 17 bases remaining between them. Written as DNA, the CDR3 is TGCAGCGCAACTTTCCCCCCGGGATACGAGCAGTACTTC. Protein product: CSATFPPGYEQYF.

The rearrangement links TRBV7-9 to TRBJ2-2; TRBD1 aligns across 9 bases. The CDR3 is 18 residues long. Germline V lookup: CDR1 SEHNR, CDR2 FQNEAQ (reference sequence). With 1 base clipped from V and 3 bases from J, the junction kept 9 bases outside the gene matches. CDR3 residues: CASSLVGGRTGDTGELFF. The CDR3 DNA sequence: TGTGCCAGCAGCTTAGTCGGAGGCCGGACAGGGGACACCGGGGAGCTGTTTTTT.

This clonotype was picked up a small number of times. The chain uses TRBV29-1 and TRBJ2-2, with TRBD2 matching over 8 bases. Losses at the gene ends were 2 bases for V and 4 bases for J; bases not matched to a gene: 6. This CDR3 spans 15 amino acids. Germline V gene sequence: CDR1 SQVTM, CDR2 ANQGSEA. CDR3 nucleotide sequence: TGCAGCGTTGAACCCAGCGGGAGCGGCACCGGGGAGCTGTTTTTT. Translating gives CSVEPSGSGTGELFF.

This clonotype was observed many times. The V gene is TRBV2, the J gene TRBJ1-5; TRBD1 matches 10 bases. Losses at the gene ends were 6 bases for V and 6 bases for J; bases not matched to a gene: 5. CDR3 length equals 14 residues. CDR1 and CDR2 (germline): SNHLY, FYNNEI. The CDR3 spells CASRGDRGRQPQHF. The CDR3 coding sequence is TGTGCCAGCAGGGGGGACAGGGGACGTCAGCCCCAGCATTTT.

This clonotype was recorded many times. V usage is TRBV2 and J usage is TRBJ2-7; 7 nucleotides agree with TRBD1. The germline CDR1 and CDR2 sequences are SNHLY and FYNNEI. This CDR3 comprises 12 residues. The trim removed 6 bases at V and 4 bases at J, leaving 3 bases unmatched. The CDR3 spells CASRGQPYEQYF. The DNA for the CDR3 is TGTGCCAGCAGGGGACAGCCTTACGAGCAGTACTTC.

The chain carries TRBV24-1 and TRBJ1-2; weak D call: TRBD1 (5 bases). V was cut by 6 bases and J by 5 bases, with 12 bases left in between. The CDR3 loop spans 13 amino acids. Per the germline V gene, CDR1 is KGHDR and CDR2 is SFDVKD. The CDR3 spells CATSQRDGYGYTF. In nucleotides, the CDR3 is TGTGCCACCAGTCAACGGGACGGGTATGGCTACACCTTC.

This clonotype was seen many times. V and J are TRBV10-3 and TRBJ2-7; D possibly uses TRBD1 or TRBD2 (5 bases each). This CDR3 has 13 residues. Germline loops: CDR1 ENHRY, CDR2 SYGVKD. The ends were cut back, 4 bases at V and 4 bases at J, with 11 bases in the middle. The CDR3 reads CAISVGTDYEQYF. The CDR3, as DNA: TGTGCCATCAGTGTGGGGACGGATTACGAGCAGTACTTC.